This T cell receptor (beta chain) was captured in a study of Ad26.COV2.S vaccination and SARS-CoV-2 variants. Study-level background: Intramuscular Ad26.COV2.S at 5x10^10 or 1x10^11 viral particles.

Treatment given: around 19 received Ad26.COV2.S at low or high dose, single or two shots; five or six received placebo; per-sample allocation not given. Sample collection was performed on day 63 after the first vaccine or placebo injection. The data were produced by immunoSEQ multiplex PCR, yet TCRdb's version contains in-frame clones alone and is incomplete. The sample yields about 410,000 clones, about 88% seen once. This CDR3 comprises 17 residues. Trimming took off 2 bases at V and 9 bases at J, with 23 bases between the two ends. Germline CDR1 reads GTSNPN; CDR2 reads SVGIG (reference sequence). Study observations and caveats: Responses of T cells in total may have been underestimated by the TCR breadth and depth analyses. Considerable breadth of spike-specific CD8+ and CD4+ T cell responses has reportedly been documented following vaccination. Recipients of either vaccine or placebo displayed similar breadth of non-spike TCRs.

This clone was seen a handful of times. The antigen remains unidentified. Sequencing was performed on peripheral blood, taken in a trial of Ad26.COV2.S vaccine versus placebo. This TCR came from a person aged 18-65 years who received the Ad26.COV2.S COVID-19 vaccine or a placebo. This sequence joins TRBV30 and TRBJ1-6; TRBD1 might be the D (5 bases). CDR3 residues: CAWSTLGLREWSSPLHF. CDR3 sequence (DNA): TGTGCCTGGAGTACACTGGGACTCCGGGAGTGGTCTTCACCCCTCCACTTT.